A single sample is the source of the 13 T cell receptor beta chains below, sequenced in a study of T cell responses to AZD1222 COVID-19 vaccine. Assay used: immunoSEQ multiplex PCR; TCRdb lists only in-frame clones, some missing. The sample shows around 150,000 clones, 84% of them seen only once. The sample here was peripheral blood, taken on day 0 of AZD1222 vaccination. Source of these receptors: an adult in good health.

The CDR3 loop is CATSRDSGGADTQYF. Written as DNA, the CDR3 is TGTGCCACCAGCAGAGATAGCGGGGGTGCAGATACGCAGTATTTT. The genes are TRBV15 and TRBJ2-3, with TRBD2 matching over 9 bases. Germline V gives CDR1 LNHNV, CDR2 YYDKDF (reference sequence). V shed 0 bases and J 4 bases; nucleotides not matched to a gene: 2. This CDR3 comprises 15 residues.

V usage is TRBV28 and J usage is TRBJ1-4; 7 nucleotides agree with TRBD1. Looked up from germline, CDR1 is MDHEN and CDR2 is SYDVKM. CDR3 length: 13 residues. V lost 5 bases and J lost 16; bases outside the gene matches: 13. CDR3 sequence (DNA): TGTGCCAGCAGTACCGCCGGGACAGAGATCAGGTTTTTT. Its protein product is CASSTAGTEIRFF. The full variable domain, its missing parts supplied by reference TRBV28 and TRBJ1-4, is DVKVTQSSRYLVKRTGEKVFLECVQDMDHENMFWYRQDPGLGLRLIYFSYDVKMKEKGDIPEGYSVSREKKERFSLILESASTNQTSMYLCASSTAGTEIRFFGSGTQLSVL.

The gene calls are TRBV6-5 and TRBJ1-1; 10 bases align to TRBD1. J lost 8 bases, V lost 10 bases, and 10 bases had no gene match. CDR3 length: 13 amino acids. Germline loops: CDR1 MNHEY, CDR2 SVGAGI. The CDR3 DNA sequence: TGTGCCACTTACAGGGGACAGGGGTCAGAAGCTTTCTTT. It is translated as CATYRGQGSEAFF.

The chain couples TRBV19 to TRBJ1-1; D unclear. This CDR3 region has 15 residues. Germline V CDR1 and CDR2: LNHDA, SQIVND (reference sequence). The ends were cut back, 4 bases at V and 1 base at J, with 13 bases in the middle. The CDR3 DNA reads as TGTGCCAGTAGTAAGCCCCTTGAGGGGAACACTGAAGCTTTCTTT. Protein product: CASSKPLEGNTEAFF.

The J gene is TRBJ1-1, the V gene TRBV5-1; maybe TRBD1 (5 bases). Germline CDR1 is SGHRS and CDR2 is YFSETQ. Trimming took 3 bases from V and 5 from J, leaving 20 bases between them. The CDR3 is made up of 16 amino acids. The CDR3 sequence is CASSSLVGEGETEAFF. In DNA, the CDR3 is TGCGCCAGCAGCTCCTTAGTAGGGGAGGGTGAGACTGAAGCTTTCTTT.

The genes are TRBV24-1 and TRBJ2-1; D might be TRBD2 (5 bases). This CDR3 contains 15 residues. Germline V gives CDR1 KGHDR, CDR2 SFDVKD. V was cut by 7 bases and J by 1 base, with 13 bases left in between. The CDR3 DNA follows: TGTGCCACCAGGGCCAGGACGGGATCCTACAATGAGCAGTTCTTC. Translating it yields CATRARTGSYNEQFF.

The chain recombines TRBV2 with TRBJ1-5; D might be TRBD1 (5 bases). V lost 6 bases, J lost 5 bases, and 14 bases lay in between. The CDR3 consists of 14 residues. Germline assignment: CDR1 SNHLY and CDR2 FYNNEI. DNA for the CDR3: TGTGCCAGCAGCGCCGGGACGGGGTATCAGCCCCAGCATTTT. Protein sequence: CASSAGTGYQPQHF.

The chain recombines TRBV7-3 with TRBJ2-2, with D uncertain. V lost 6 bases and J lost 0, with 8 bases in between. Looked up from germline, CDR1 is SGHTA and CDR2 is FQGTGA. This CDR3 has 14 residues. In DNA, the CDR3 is TGTGCCAGCAGTAGAAGCCCGAACACCGGGGAGCTGTTTTTT. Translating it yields CASSRSPNTGELFF.

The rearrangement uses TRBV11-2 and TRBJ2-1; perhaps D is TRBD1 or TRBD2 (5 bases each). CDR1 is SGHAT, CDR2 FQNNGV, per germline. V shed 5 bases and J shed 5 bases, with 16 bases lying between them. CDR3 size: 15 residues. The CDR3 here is CASSPRGAIHNEQFF. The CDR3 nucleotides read TGTGCCAGCAGCCCCCGGGGCGCCATCCACAATGAGCAGTTCTTC.

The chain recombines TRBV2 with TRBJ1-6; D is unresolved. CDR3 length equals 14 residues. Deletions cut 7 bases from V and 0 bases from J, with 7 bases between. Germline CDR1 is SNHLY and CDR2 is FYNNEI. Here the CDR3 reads CASIEGSYNSPLHF. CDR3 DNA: TGTGCCAGCATAGAAGGCTCCTATAATTCACCCCTCCACTTT. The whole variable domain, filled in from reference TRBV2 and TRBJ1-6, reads EPEVTQTPSHQVTQMGQEVILRCVPISNHLYFYWYRQILGQKVEFLVSFYNNEISEKSEIFDDQFSVERPDGSNFTLKIRSTKLEDSAMYFCASIEGSYNSPLHFGNGTRLTVT.

The DNA of the CDR3 is TGTGCCAGCAGTCACTACGAGAGGGCAGGCAATCAGCCCCAGCATTTT. The encoded protein is CASSHYERAGNQPQHF. The chain links TRBV6-5 to TRBJ1-5; D is uncertain. Per the germline V gene, CDR1 is MNHEY and CDR2 is SVGAGI. The CDR3 extends over 16 amino acids. V lost 5 bases to trimming and J lost 2 bases, with 16 bases between them.

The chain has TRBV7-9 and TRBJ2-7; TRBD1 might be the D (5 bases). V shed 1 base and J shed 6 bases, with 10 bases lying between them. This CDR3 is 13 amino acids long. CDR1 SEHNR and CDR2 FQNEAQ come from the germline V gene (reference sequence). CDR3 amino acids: CASSLVNTGEQYF. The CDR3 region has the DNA TGTGCCAGCAGCTTAGTTAATACAGGCGAGCAGTACTTC.

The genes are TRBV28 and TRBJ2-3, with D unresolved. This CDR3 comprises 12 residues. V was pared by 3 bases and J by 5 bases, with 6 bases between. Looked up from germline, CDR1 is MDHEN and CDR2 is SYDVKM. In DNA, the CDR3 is TGTGCCAGCAGTTTGTATGTAGATACGCAGTATTTT. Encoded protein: CASSLYVDTQYF. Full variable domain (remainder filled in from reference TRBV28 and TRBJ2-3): DVKVTQSSRYLVKRTGEKVFLECVQDMDHENMFWYRQDPGLGLRLIYFSYDVKMKEKGDIPEGYSVSREKKERFSLILESASTNQTSMYLCASSLYVDTQYFGPGTRLTVL.